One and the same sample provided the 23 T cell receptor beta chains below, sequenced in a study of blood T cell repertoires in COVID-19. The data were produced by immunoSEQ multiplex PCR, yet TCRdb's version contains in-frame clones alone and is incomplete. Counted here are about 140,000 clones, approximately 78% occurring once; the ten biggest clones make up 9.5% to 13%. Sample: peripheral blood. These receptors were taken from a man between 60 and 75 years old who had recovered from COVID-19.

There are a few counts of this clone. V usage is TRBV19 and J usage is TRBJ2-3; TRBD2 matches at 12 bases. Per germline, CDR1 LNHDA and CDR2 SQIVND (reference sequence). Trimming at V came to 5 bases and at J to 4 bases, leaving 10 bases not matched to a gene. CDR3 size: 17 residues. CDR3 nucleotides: TGTGCCAGTAGTGAAGCTAGCGGGAGGGGAGGGGCAGATACGCAGTATTTT. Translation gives CASSEASGRGGADTQYF.

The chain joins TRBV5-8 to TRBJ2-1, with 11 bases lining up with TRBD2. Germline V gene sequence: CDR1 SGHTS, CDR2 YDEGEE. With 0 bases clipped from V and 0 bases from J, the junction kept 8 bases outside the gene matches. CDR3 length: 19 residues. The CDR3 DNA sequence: TGTGCCAGCAGCTTGGCAAGACTAGCGGGGATTAGCTCCTACAATGAGCAGTTCTTC. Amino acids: CASSLARLAGISSYNEQFF.

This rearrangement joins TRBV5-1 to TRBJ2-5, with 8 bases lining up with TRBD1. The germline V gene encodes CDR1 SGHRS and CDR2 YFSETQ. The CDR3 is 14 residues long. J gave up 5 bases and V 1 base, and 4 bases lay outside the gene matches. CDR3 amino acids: CASSLQGAYETQYF. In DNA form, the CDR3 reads TGCGCCAGCAGCTTGCAGGGGGCGTATGAGACCCAGTACTTC. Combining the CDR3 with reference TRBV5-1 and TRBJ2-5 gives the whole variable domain KAGVTQTPRYLIKTRGQQVTLSCSPISGHRSVSWYQQTPGQGLQFLFEYFSETQRNKGNFPGRFSGRQFSNSRSEMNVSTLELGDSALYLCASSLQGAYETQYFGPGTRLLVL.

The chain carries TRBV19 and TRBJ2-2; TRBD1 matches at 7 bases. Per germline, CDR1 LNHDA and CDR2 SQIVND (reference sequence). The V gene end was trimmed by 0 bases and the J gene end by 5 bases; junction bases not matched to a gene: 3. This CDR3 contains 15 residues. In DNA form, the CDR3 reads TGTGCCAGTAGTATAGAGGGCAGGGGGACCGGGGAGCTGTTTTTT. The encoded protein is CASSIEGRGTGELFF.

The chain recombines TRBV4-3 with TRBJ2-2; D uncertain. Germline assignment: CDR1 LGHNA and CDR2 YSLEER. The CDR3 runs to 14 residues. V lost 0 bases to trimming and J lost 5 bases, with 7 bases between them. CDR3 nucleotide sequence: TGCGCCAGCAGCCAAGATGCGCGGACCGGGGAGCTGTTTTTT. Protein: CASSQDARTGELFF.

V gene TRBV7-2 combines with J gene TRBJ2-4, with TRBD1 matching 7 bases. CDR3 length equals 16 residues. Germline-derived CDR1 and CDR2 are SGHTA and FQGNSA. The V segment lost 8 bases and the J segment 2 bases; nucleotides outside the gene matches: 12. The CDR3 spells CASCQFTGATKNIQYF. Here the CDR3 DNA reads TGTGCCAGCTGTCAATTCACAGGGGCTACCAAAAACATTCAGTACTTC.

The CDR3 nucleotides read TGTGCCAGCAGTTACGGGGACAGGGGTACTCAAGAGACCCAGTACTTC. The encoded protein is CASSYGDRGTQETQYF. V and J are TRBV6-5 and TRBJ2-5; 10 nucleotides agree with TRBD1. V shed 2 bases, J shed 2 bases, and the junction held 5 bases outside the gene matches. Per the germline V gene, CDR1 is MNHEY and CDR2 is SVGAGI. This CDR3 contains 16 residues.

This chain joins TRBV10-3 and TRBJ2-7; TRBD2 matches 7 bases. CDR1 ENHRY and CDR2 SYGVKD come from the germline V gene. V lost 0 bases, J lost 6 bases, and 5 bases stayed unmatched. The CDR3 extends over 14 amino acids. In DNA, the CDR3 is TGTGCCATCAGTGAGTCAGGGGAGGGGAGCGAGCAGTACTTC. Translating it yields CAISESGEGSEQYF.

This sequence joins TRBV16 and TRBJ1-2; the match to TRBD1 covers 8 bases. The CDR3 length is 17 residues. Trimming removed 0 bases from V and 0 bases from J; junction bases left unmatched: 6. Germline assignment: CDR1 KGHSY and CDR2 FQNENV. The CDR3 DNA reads TGTGCCAGCAGCCAATCTCATCAGGGGGCGGCTAACTATGGCTACACCTTC. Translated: CASSQSHQGAANYGYTF.

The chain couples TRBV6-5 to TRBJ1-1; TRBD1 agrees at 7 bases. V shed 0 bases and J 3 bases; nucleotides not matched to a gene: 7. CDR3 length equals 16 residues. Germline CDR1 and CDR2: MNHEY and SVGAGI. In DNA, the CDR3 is TGTGCCAGCAGTTACTCGAGCGGACAGGTGGACACTGAAGCTTTCTTT. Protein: CASSYSSGQVDTEAFF.

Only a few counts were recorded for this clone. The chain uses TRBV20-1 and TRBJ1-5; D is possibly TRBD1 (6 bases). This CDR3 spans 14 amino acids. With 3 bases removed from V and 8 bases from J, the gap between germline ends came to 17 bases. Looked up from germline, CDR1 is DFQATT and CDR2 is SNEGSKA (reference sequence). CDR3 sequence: CSASDGQSIKPQHF. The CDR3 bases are TGCAGTGCTAGTGACGGACAGTCGATAAAGCCCCAGCATTTT.

In DNA form, the CDR3 reads TGTGCCAGCAGCCAGGTGGGGGGAGACACTGAAGCTTTCTTT. This sequence encodes CASSQVGGDTEAFF. This chain links TRBV3-1 (or the pseudogene TRBV3-2) with TRBJ1-1, with D perhaps matching TRBD1 (5 bases). V lost 3 bases and J lost 3, with 11 bases in between. The CDR3 length is 14 residues. Germline V gene sequence: CDR1 LGHDT, CDR2 YNNKEL (reference sequence).

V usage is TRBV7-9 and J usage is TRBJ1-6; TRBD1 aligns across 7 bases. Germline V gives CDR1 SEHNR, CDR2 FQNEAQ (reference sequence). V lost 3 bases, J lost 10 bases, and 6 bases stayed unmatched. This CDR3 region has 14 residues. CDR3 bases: TGTGCCAGCAGCTTTTACAGGGGAGAATCACCCCTCCACTTT. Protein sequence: CASSFYRGESPLHF.

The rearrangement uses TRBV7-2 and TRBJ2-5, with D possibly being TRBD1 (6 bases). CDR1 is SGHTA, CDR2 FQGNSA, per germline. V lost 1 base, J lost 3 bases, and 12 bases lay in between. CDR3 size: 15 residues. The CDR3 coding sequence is TGTGCCAGCAGCTTAGGTCAAGGGGGAAAAGAGACCCAGTACTTC. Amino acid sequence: CASSLGQGGKETQYF. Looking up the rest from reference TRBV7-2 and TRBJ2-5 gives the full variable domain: GAGVSQSPSNKVTEKGKDVELRCDPISGHTALYWYRQSLGQGLEFLIYFQGNSAPDKSGLPSDRFSAERTGGSVSTLTIQRTQQEDSAVYLCASSLGQGGKETQYFGPGTRLLVL.

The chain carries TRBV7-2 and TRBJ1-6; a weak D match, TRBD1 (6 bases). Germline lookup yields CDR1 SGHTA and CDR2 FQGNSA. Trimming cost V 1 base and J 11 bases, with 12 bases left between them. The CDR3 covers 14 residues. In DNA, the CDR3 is TGTGCCAGCAGCTTAGACAGGGCTCGAGCACCCCTCCACTTT. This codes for CASSLDRARAPLHF. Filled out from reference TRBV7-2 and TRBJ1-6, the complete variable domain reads GAGVSQSPSNKVTEKGKDVELRCDPISGHTALYWYRQSLGQGLEFLIYFQGNSAPDKSGLPSDRFSAERTGGSVSTLTIQRTQQEDSAVYLCASSLDRARAPLHFGNGTRLTVT.

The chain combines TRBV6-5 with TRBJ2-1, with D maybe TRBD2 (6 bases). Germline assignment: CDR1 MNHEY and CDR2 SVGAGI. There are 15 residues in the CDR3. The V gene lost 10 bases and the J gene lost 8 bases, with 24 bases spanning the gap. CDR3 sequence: CATLPRETYGYEQFF. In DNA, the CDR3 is TGTGCCACCCTCCCCCGGGAGACGTATGGGTATGAGCAGTTCTTC.

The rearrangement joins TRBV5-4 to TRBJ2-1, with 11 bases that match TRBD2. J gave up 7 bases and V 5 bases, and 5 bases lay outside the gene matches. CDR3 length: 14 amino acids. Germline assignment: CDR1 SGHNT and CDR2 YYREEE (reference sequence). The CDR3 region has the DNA TGTGCCAGCAGATCTAGCGGGGGGACAAATGAGCAGTTCTTC. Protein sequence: CASRSSGGTNEQFF.

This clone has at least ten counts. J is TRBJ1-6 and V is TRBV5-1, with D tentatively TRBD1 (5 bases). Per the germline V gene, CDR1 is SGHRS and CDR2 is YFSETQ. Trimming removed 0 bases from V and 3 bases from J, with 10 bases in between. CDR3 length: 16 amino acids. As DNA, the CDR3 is TGCGCCAGCAGCTTGGGGTCGACAGTCTATAATTCACCCCTCCACTTT. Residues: CASSLGSTVYNSPLHF.

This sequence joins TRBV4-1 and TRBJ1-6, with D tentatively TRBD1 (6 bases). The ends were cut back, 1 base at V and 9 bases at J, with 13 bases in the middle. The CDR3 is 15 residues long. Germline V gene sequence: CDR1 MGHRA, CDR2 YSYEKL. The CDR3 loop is CASSQVGTLGSPLHF. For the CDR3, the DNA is TGCGCCAGCAGCCAAGTCGGGACACTAGGTTCACCCCTCCACTTT.

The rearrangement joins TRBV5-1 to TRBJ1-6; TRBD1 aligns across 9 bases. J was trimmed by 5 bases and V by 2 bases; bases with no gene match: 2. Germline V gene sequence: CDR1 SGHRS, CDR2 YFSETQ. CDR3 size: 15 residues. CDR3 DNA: TGCGCCAGCAGCTTCCGGACAGGGGATAATTCACCCCTCCACTTT. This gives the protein CASSFRTGDNSPLHF.

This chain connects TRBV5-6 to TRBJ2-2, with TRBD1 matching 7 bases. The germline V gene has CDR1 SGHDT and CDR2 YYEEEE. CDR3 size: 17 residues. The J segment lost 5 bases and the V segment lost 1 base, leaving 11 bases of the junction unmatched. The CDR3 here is CASSLNRGRGYTGELFF. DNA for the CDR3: TGTGCCAGCAGCTTGAATCGGGGCAGGGGGTATACCGGGGAGCTGTTTTTT.

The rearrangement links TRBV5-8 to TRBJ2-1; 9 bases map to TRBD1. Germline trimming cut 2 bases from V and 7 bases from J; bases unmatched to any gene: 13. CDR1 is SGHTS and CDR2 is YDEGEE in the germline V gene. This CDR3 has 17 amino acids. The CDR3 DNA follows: TGTGCCAGCAGCTTTATTTACGGGACAGGGCAACGGAATGAGCAGTTCTTC. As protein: CASSFIYGTGQRNEQFF.

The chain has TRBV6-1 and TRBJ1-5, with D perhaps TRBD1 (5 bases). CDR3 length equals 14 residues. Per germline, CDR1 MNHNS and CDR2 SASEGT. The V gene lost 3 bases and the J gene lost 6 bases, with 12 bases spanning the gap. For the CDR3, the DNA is TGTGCCAGCAGTGATCTCGGAAGGGGTCAGCCCCAGCATTTT. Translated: CASSDLGRGQPQHF.